The clone carrying this T cell receptor beta chain was counted a few times. In the study's own analysis: From reference gene primer amplification, estimates of nucleated cell counts were derived. Libraries were prepared by immunoSEQ multiplex PCR; TCRdb keeps only in-frame clonotypes and omits some of them. For V, J and clone size, that table is used; D and trimming come from the DNA. The repertoire holds a few hundred thousand clones, with approximately 81% as singletons. The data were obtained in a study of blood T cell repertoires in COVID-19. About the research overall: From the United States, Italy and Spain came samples of acute and convalescent COVID-19. T cells, B-cell-depleted T cells, or PBMCs provided the cDNA or gDNA that served as material.

This sequence originates from a man aged 40-49 years with acute or convalescent COVID-19. Sequenced: peripheral blood.

The CDR3 DNA sequence: TGTGCCAGCAGTCTCTTGGGTAGCGGGGGTGCAGGAGAGACCCAGTACTTC. It is translated as CASSLLGSGGAGETQYF. This chain joins TRBV28 and TRBJ2-5; 9 bases line up with TRBD2. Germline trimming cut 5 bases from V and 4 bases from J; bases unmatched to any gene: 14. The CDR3 contains 17 residues. Germline values: CDR1 MDHEN, CDR2 SYDVKM.